The sequence of this T cell receptor beta chain was determined in a study of blood T cell repertoires in COVID-19. Study-level information: Acute-phase and convalescent COVID-19 samples originated in the United States, Italy and Spain. T cells, B-cell-depleted T cells, or PBMCs provided the cDNA or gDNA that served as material.

Clones were sequenced by immunoSEQ multiplex PCR, and TCRdb holds only the in-frame ones, with some missing. The table lists 55,000 to 65,000 clones, 75% to 85% of them singletons. CDR1 is LGHDT, CDR2 YNNKEL, per germline (reference sequence). Trimming removed 4 bases from V and 5 bases from J; junction bases left unmatched: 2. The CDR3 length is 14 residues. This clone was found a few times. Sequencing used peripheral blood. The chain has TRBV3-1 (or the pseudogene TRBV3-2) and TRBJ1-6; 7 nucleotides agree with TRBD1. The receptor comes from a man between 60 and 70 years old with COVID-19, enrolled during active disease. The CDR3 nucleotides are TGTGCCAGCAGCCCAACAGGGGATAATTCACCCCTCCACTTT. The encoded protein is CASSPTGDNSPLHF.